The rows below give T cell receptor beta chains drawn from one sample of a study of beta chain features in type 1 diabetes. Using immunoSEQ multiplex PCR, the repertoire was profiled, and TCRdb retains in-frame clones only, with some absent. The table records about 270,000 clones, 14% of them present only once. Sequenced sample: naive CD4+ T cells from blood. These receptors came from a man aged 25 to 45 with type 1 diabetes. CDR3s include the opening cysteine and the closing phenylalanine or tryptophan. Fields, in order: V gene, CDR3 protein.

TRBV7-9	CASSSSDQPQHF
TRBV23-1	CASNPGAERGFEQYF
TRBV28	CASFRRGGTEAFF
TRBV14	CASSRGQGENYGYTF
TRBV7-2	CASSLASGRVTSNAF
TRBV27	CASRFMGLMNTEAFF
TRBV4-1	CASSLGLAEDTQYF
TRBV4-1	CASRRQGSDTQYF
TRBV25-1	CASPRVFPNEKLFF
TRBV5-6	CASSPGQRYGYTF
TRBV5-1	CASSLGLQETQYF
TRBV4-3	CASSQDLDRPQVTEAFF
TRBV5-1	CASSLGTSGSYEQYF
TRBV18	CASSPQDSIAGYGYTF
TRBV6-5	CASSQSGSTDTQYF
TRBV29-1	CSACRGGSYEQYF